Below are 14 T cell receptor beta chains sequenced from a single sample in a study of blood T cell repertoires in COVID-19. Assay: immunoSEQ multiplex PCR; the TCRdb copy retains only in-frame clones and omits some. The data show about 300,000 clones, with about 84% seen just once and under 2% held by the top ten. Source material: peripheral blood. All receptors come from a woman in her forties or fifties with acute or convalescent COVID-19.

V gene TRBV28 combines with J gene TRBJ1-1; no definite D call. Germline V CDR1 and CDR2: MDHEN, SYDVKM. CDR3 size: 14 residues. V lost 3 bases, J lost 0 bases, and 8 bases lay in between. The CDR3 protein is CASSFRIMNTEAFF. CDR3 in DNA: TGTGCCAGCAGTTTTCGTATTATGAACACTGAAGCTTTCTTT.

The genes are TRBV5-4 and TRBJ2-2; TRBD2 matches 7 bases. Trimming removed 3 bases from V and 2 bases from J; junction bases left unmatched: 7. Germline lookup yields CDR1 SGHNT and CDR2 YYREEE (reference sequence). This CDR3 has 16 amino acids. This CDR3 reads CASSSGLAVNTGELFF. CDR3 nucleotide sequence: TGTGCCAGCAGCTCTGGGCTAGCGGTTAACACCGGGGAGCTGTTTTTT.

The chain couples TRBV7-6 to TRBJ1-2; 8 bases are shared with TRBD1. CDR3 length equals 13 residues. Trimming cost V 2 bases and J 7 bases; bases outside gene matches: 3. Per the germline V gene, CDR1 is SGHVS and CDR2 is FNYEAQ. CDR3 DNA: TGTGCCAGCAGCTTAAGGCAGGGGGCTGGCTACACCTTC. Its translation: CASSLRQGAGYTF.

V and J are TRBV20-1 and TRBJ1-6; TRBD1 is a possible D gene (6 bases). CDR3 length: 14 residues. The germline V gene has CDR1 DFQATT and CDR2 SNEGSKA (reference sequence). The ends were cut back, 3 bases at V and 9 bases at J, with 15 bases in the middle. This chain's CDR3 is CSASQGLKFSPLHF. CDR3 nucleotide sequence: TGCAGTGCTAGTCAGGGGCTAAAATTTTCACCCCTCCACTTT.

This clone was picked up a small number of times. This chain links TRBV6-5 with TRBJ2-1, with D possibly matching TRBD2 (5 bases). The CDR3 spans 13 residues. Trimming shortened V by 6 bases and J by 3 bases, and 9 bases separated the two germline ends. The germline CDR1 and CDR2 sequences are MNHEY and SVGAGI. CDR3 sequence: CASREDFYNEQFF. The CDR3 nucleotides are TGTGCCAGCAGAGAGGACTTCTACAATGAGCAGTTCTTC.

The V gene is TRBV6-2 or TRBV6-3, the J gene TRBJ2-1, with 8 bases identical to TRBD2. V shed 4 bases and J 1 base; nucleotides not matched to a gene: 9. The CDR3 loop spans 17 amino acids. Germline-derived CDR1 and CDR2 are MNHEY and SVGEGT. The CDR3 bases are TGTGCCAGCAGTTCGGTAAGCGGGGGACGATCCTACAATGAGCAGTTCTTC. It is translated as CASSSVSGGRSYNEQFF.

This rearrangement joins TRBV7-7 to TRBJ1-5; 9 nucleotides match TRBD1. Germline CDR1 SSHAT, CDR2 FNYEAQ (reference sequence). The CDR3 contains 17 residues. The CDR3, as DNA: TGTGCTAGCGGAGGGGACAGGGTCTCAGGGAGCAATCAGCCCCAGCATTTT. Encoded protein: CASGGDRVSGSNQPQHF.

The chain couples TRBV5-6 to TRBJ1-4; tentatively, D is TRBD1 (6 bases). There are 14 residues in the CDR3. V lost 1 base to trimming and J lost 6 bases, with 10 bases between them. In germline, CDR1 is SGHDT, CDR2 YYEEEE. The CDR3 nucleotides read TGTGCCAGCAGCTTGTTGGACAGCGATGAAAAACTGTTTTTT. It specifies CASSLLDSDEKLFF.

The rearrangement links TRBV10-3 to TRBJ2-5; TRBD1 agrees at 9 bases. J lost 5 bases, V lost 4 bases, and 5 bases had no gene match. The germline gives CDR1 ENHRY, CDR2 SYGVKD. The CDR3 sequence is 14 residues long. CDR3 DNA: TGTGCCATCAGTGCACAGGGGGCAAGGGAGACCCAGTACTTC. This gives the protein CAISAQGARETQYF.

J is TRBJ2-7 and V is TRBV19, with TRBD2 matching 7 bases. The J segment lost 0 bases and the V segment lost 3 bases, leaving 8 bases of the junction unmatched. In germline, CDR1 is LNHDA, CDR2 SQIVND (reference sequence). The CDR3 totals 16 residues. The CDR3 reads CASSIGSGTNSYEQYF. CDR3 bases: TGTGCCAGTAGTATCGGAAGCGGGACTAACTCCTACGAGCAGTACTTC.

The V and J genes are TRBV7-9 and TRBJ2-7; 12 bases fit TRBD2. There are 16 residues in the CDR3. V gave up 4 bases and J gave up 5 bases; unmatched junction bases: 9. Germline CDR1 SEHNR, CDR2 FQNEAQ (reference sequence). Here the CDR3 reads CASSYYKTSGSHEQYF. The CDR3 nucleotides are TGTGCCAGCAGCTATTACAAGACTAGCGGGAGCCACGAGCAGTACTTC.

This clone came up a few times. This rearrangement joins TRBV24-1 to TRBJ2-7; TRBD1 matches 7 bases. CDR3 length: 14 amino acids. The V gene's germline CDR1 is KGHDR and CDR2 SFDVKD. Trimming removed 3 bases from V and 4 bases from J; junction bases left unmatched: 5. CDR3 loop: CATSDPSGQYEQYF. CDR3 nucleotides: TGTGCCACCAGTGATCCCTCGGGACAGTACGAGCAGTACTTC.

In this sample, this clone turned up a few times. J is TRBJ2-1 and V is TRBV4-1, with a tentative D call TRBD1 (6 bases). The germline CDR1 and CDR2 sequences are MGHRA and YSYEKL. V dropped 0 bases and J dropped 8 bases, with 8 bases sitting between them. The CDR3 has 13 residues. CDR3 DNA: TGCGCCAGCAGCCAAGAGACAGGAGATGAGCAGTTCTTC. The encoded protein is CASSQETGDEQFF.

The chain uses TRBV6-6 and TRBJ2-1, with a weak D call TRBD2 (6 bases). The CDR3 is 16 residues long. Trimming removed 4 bases at V and 0 bases at J, with 13 bases between. Germline V gene lookup returns CDR1 MNHNY and CDR2 SVGAGI (reference sequence). The DNA of the CDR3 is TGTGCCAGCAGTTCTCCTAGCGAGAGCTCCTACAATGAGCAGTTCTTC. Residues: CASSSPSESSYNEQFF.